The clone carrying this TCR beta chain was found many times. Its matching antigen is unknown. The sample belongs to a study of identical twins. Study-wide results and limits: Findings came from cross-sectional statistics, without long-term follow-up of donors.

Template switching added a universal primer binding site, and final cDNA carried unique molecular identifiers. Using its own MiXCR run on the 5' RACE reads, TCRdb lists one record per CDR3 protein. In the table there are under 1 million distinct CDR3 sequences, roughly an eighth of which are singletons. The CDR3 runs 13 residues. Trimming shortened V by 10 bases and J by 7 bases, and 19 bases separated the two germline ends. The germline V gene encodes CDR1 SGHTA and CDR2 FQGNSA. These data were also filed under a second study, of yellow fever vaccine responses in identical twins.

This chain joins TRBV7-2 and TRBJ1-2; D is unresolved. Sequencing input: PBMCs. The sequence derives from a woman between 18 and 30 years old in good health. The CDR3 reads CAILRGTRGGYTF. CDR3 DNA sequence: TGTGCCATCCTGCGGGGAACGCGGGGTGGCTACACCTTC.